The clone carrying this T cell receptor beta chain was observed at least ten times. Its antigen is not identified. The sample is drawn from a study of spatial heterogeneity in lung cancer. Background on the study: The study found that TCR transcript counts in tumor regions correlated strongly with a matched bulk RNA-seq T cell module score. TCR and UMI combinations that were unique each appeared, on average, more than ten times in raw reads. Overall study findings and caveats: Tumoral mutation counts were tracked by counts of expanded intratumoral alpha and beta TCRs.

TCRdb used MiXCR to reprocess the 5' RACE reads, holding one entry per CDR3 protein. The sample has approximately 25,000 distinct CDR3 sequences; 8.8% are singletons. The CDR3 sequence is 12 residues long. Germline CDR1 LGHDT, CDR2 YNNKEL (reference sequence). V lost 4 bases and J lost 8, with 11 bases in between. Time point described: sample taken at primary tumor resection. Specimen: lung tumor tissue, collected at surgery. The receptor was derived from a male donor with early-stage non-small cell lung cancer. The J gene is TRBJ1-1, the V gene TRBV3-1, with D unclear. The DNA for the CDR3 is TGTGCCAGCAGCCCGACGACCCAAGAAGCTTTCTTT. Encoded protein: CASSPTTQEAFF. The full variable domain, its missing parts supplied by reference TRBV3-1 and TRBJ1-1, is DTAVSQTPKYLVTQMGNDKSIKCEQNLGHDTMYWYKQDSKKFLKIMFSYNNKELIINETVPNRFSPKSPDKAHLNLHINSLELGDSAVYFCASSPTTQEAFFGQGTRLTVV.